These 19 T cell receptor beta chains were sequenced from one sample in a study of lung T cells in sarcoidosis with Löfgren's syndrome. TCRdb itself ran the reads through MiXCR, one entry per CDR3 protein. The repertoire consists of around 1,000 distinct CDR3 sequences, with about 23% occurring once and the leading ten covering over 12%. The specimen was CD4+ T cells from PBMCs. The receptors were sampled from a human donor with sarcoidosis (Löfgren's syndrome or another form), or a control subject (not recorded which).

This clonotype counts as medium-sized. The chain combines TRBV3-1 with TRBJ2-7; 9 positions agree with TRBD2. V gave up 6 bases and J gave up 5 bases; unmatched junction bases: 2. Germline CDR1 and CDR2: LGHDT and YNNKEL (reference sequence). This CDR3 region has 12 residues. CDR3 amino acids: CASRREGNEQYF. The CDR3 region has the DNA TGTGCCAGCAGGCGGGAGGGGAACGAGCAGTACTTC.

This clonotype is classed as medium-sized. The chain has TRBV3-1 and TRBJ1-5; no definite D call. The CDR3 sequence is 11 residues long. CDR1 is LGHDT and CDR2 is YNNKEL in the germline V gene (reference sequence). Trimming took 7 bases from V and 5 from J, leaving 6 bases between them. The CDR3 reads CASNDHQPQHF. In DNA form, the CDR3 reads TGTGCCAGCAATGATCATCAGCCCCAGCATTTT.

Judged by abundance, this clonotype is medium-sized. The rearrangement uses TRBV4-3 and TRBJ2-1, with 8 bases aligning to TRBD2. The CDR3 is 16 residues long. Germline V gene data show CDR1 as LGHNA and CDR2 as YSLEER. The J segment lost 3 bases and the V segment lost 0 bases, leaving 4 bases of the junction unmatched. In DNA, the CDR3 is TGCGCCAGCAGCCAAGAACCTACTAGCGGCTACAATGAGCAGTTCTTC. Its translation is CASSQEPTSGYNEQFF.

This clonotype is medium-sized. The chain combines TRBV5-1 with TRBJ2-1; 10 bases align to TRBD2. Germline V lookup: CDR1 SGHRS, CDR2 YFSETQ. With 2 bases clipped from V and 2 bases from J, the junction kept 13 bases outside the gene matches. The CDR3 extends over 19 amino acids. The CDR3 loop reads CASSFPSGSFEGTYNEQFF. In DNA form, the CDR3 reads TGCGCCAGCAGCTTTCCTAGCGGGAGTTTCGAAGGCACCTACAATGAGCAGTTCTTC.

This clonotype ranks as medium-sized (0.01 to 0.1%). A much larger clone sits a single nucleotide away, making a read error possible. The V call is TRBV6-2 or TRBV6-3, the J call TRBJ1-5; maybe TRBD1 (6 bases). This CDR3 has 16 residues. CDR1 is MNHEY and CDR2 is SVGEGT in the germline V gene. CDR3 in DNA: TGTGCCAGCAGTCCTCCAGGGGTGTATAGCAATCAGCCCCAGCGTTTT. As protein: CASSPPGVYSNQPQRF.

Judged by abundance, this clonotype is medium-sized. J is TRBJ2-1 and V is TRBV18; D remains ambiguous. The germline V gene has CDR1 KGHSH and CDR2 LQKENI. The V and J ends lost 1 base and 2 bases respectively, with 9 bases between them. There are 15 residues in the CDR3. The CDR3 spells CASSPLTATYNEQFF. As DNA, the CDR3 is TGTGCCAGCTCACCACTTACGGCTACCTACAATGAGCAGTTCTTC.

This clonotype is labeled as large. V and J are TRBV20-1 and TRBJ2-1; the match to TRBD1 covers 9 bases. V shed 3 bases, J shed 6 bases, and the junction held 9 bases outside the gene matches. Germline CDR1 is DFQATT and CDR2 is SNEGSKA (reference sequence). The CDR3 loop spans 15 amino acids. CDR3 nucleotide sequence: TGCAGTGCTAGTGCACCGGGACAGGGTCGCAATGAGCAGTTCTTC. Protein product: CSASAPGQGRNEQFF.

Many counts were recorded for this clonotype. The DNA of the CDR3 is TGTGCCAGCAGCGTAGGTCGGGGCATAAGCGCCTATGGCTACACCTTC. Protein: CASSVGRGISAYGYTF. This rearrangement joins TRBV9 to TRBJ1-2, with D maybe TRBD1 (5 bases). The germline CDR1 and CDR2 sequences are SGDLS and YYNGEE. V was cut by 0 bases and J by 4 bases, with 16 bases left in between. The CDR3 covers 16 residues.

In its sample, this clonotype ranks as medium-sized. CDR3 nucleotide sequence: TGCGCCAGCAGCCAAGACCAGACAGCTGACTGGGGGAATGAGCAGTTCTTC. Residues: CASSQDQTADWGNEQFF. This chain uses TRBV4-1 with TRBJ2-1; the D call may be TRBD1 or TRBD2 (5 bases each). The germline V gene has CDR1 MGHRA and CDR2 YSYEKL. Trimming pared 0 bases from V and 7 bases from J, leaving 19 bases between. This CDR3 is built from 17 residues.

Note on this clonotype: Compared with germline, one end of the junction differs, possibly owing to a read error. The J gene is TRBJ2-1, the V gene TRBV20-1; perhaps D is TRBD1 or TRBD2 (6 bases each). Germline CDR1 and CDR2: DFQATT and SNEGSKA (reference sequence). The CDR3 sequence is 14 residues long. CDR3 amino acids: CSARDGGGYNVQFF. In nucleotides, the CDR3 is TGCAGTGCTAGAGACGGGGGCGGCTACAATGTGCAGTTCTTC.

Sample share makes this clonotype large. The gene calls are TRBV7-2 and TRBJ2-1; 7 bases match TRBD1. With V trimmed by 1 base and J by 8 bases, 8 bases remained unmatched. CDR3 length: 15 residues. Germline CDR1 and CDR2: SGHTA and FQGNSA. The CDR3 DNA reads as TGTGCCAGCAGCTTAGTAGTGACAGGGAATGATGAGCAGTTCTTC. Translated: CASSLVVTGNDEQFF.

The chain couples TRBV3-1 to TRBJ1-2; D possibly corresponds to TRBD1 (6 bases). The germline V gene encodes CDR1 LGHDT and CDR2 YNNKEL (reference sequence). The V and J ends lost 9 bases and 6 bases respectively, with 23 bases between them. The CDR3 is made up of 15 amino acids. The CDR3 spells CASSYSGQLNHGYTF. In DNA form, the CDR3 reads TGTGCCAGTAGCTACTCGGGACAACTAAACCATGGCTACACCTTC.

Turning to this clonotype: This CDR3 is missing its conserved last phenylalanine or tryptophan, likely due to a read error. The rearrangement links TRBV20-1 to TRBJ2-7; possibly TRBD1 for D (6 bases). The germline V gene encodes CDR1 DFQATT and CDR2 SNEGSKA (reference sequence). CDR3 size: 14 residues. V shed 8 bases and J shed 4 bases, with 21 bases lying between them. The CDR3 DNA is TGCAGTCCGCAAGGTCTGACAGGCCTATACGAGCAGTACCTC. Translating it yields CSPQGLTGLYEQYL.

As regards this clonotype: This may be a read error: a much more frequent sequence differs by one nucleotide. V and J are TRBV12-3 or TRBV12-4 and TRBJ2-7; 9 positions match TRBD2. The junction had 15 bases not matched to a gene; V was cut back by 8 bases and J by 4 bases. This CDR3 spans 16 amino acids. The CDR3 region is CASGPGRRGGRYEQYF. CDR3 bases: TGTGCCAGCGGTCCCGGCCGGCGGGGGGGCCGATACGAGCAGTACTTC.

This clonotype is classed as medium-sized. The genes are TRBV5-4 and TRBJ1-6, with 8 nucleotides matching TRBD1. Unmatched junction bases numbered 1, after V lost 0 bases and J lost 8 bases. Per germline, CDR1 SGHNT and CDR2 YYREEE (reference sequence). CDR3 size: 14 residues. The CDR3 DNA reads TGTGCCAGCAGCTTGGACAGGGGGTATTCACCCCTCCACTTT. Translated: CASSLDRGYSPLHF.

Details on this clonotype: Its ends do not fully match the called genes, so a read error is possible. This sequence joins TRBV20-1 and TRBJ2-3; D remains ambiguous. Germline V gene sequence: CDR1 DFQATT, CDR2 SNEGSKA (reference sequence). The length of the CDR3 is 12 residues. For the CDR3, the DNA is TGCGGTGCGCCGCGTAGGGCCGGTACGCAGTATTTT. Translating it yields CGAPRRAGTQYF.

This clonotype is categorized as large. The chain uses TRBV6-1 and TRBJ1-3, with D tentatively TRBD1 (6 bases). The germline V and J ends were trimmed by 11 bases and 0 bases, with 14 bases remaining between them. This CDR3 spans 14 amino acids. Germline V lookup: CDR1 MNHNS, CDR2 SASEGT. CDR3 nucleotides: TGTGCCGGAGGGACACACGGCTCTGGAAACACCATATATTTT. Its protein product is CAGGTHGSGNTIYF.

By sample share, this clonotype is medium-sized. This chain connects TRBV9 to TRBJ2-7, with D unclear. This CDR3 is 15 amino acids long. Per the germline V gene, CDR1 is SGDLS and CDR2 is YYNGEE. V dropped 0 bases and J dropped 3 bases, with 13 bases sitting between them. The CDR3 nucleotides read TGTGCCAGCAGCGTAGGGTCGGCAGCTGGCTACGAGCAGTACTTC. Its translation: CASSVGSAAGYEQYF. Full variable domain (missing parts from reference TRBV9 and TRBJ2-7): DSGVTQTPKHLITATGQRVTLRCSPRSGDLSVYWYQQSLDQGLQFLIQYYNGEERAKGNILERFSAQQFPDLHSELNLSSLELGDSALYFCASSVGSAAGYEQYFGPGTRLTVT.

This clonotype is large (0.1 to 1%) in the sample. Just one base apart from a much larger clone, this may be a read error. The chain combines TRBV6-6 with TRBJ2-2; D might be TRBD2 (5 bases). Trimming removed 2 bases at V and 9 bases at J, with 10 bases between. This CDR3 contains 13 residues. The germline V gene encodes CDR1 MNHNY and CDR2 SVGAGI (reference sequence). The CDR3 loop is CASSYAEGRELFF. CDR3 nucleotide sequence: TGTGCCAGCAGTTACGCTGAGGGAAGGGAGCTGTTTTTT.